Below, 19 T cell receptor beta chains from the same sample are listed, as sequenced in a study of blood T cell repertoires in COVID-19. Produced via immunoSEQ multiplex PCR; TCRdb's table is partial and in-frame only. The data show about 300,000 clones, about 87% seen once. The source material was peripheral blood. Receptors originate from a woman in her 30s with COVID-19, enrolled during active disease.

The J gene is TRBJ2-2, the V gene TRBV1; the table's D call TRBD1 went unverified against the DNA. TRBV1 is assigned pseudogene status. The CDR3 is 15 amino acids. The CDR3, as DNA: TGCACCAGCAGCCTTTTCCCAGATAACACCGGGGAGCTGTTTTTT. Residues: CTSSLFPDNTGELFF.

The V and J genes are TRBV2 and TRBJ2-3; D uncertain. From germline, CDR1 is SNHLY and CDR2 FYNNEI. This CDR3 has 11 residues. V was trimmed by 6 bases and J by 5 bases, leaving 6 bases between them. This CDR3 reads CASRRGDTQYF. The CDR3 DNA sequence: TGTGCCAGCAGGCGTGGAGATACGCAGTATTTT.

The chain links TRBV7-2 to TRBJ2-7; no firm D call. The V gene's germline CDR1 is SGHTA and CDR2 FQGNSA. This CDR3 has 14 amino acids. Deletions cut 2 bases from V and 2 bases from J, with 10 bases between. The CDR3 reads CASSLPGGTYEQYF. The DNA of the CDR3 is TGTGCCAGCAGCTTACCCGGCGGTACCTACGAGCAGTACTTC.

This sequence joins TRBV5-6 and TRBJ1-1; D is perhaps TRBD1 (5 bases). Germline lookup yields CDR1 SGHDT and CDR2 YYEEEE. Between the trimmed V and J ends, which lost 0 bases and 0 bases, there was a span of 6 bases. This CDR3 contains 14 residues. As DNA, the CDR3 is TGTGCCAGCAGCTTGGAGGGGATGAACACTGAAGCTTTCTTT. Translation gives CASSLEGMNTEAFF.

The V and J genes are TRBV6-5 and TRBJ1-4, with D unclear. The CDR3 contains 15 residues. V lost 3 bases, J lost 8 bases, and 16 bases lay in between. CDR1 and CDR2 (germline): MNHEY, SVGAGI. CDR3 sequence: CASSYEVGAGEKLFF. DNA of the CDR3: TGTGCCAGCAGTTATGAGGTGGGCGCGGGGGAAAAACTGTTTTTT.

The gene calls are TRBV9 and TRBJ2-1; 7 bases agree with TRBD2. CDR1 and CDR2 from the germline V gene are SGDLS and YYNGEE. The J segment lost 8 bases and the V segment lost 3 bases, leaving 2 bases of the junction unmatched. The CDR3 has 12 residues. The CDR3, as DNA: TGTGCCAGCAGCGCTGCGGGAGATGAGCAGTTCTTC. Its protein is CASSAAGDEQFF.

The V call is TRBV7-8, the J call TRBJ1-5, with 8 bases lining up with TRBD1. With V trimmed by 5 bases and J by 6 bases, 12 bases remained unmatched. Germline V gene data show CDR1 as SGHVS and CDR2 as FQNEAQ. This CDR3 region has 16 residues. CDR3 bases: TGTGCCAGCAGCCCGGCCCCCGCAGGGGGCGGTCAGCCCCAGCATTTT. It is translated as CASSPAPAGGGQPQHF.

The J gene is TRBJ1-6, the V gene TRBV30, with unresolved D. With 6 bases removed from V and 7 bases from J, the gap between germline ends came to 25 bases. This CDR3 spans 17 amino acids. Germline lookup yields CDR1 GTSNPN and CDR2 SVGIG (reference sequence). The CDR3 DNA is TGTGCCTGCCCTTCCCCCGGAGGGAGAGTCAGGAATTCACCCCTCCACTTT. Protein product: CACPSPGGRVRNSPLHF.

This sequence joins TRBV10-3 and TRBJ1-4; D is possibly TRBD1 (6 bases). This CDR3 is built from 14 residues. The V end lost 2 bases, the J end lost 6 bases, and 10 bases lay between the germline ends. Germline V lookup: CDR1 ENHRY, CDR2 SYGVKD. The CDR3 loop is CAISEAGADEKLFF. The CDR3 nucleotides read TGTGCCATCAGTGAGGCAGGGGCGGATGAAAAACTGTTTTTT.

The sample holds one count of this clone. The chain has TRBV2 and TRBJ1-2; TRBD1 is a possible D gene (5 bases). Deletions cut 7 bases from V and 6 bases from J, with 18 bases between. The germline V gene encodes CDR1 SNHLY and CDR2 FYNNEI. This CDR3 region has 14 residues. CDR3 nucleotide sequence: TGTGCCAGCATCTCACTGGGGGGTCAGGATGGCTACACCTTC. Translating gives CASISLGGQDGYTF. Full variable domain (remainder filled in from reference TRBV2 and TRBJ1-2): EPEVTQTPSHQVTQMGQEVILRCVPISNHLYFYWYRQILGQKVEFLVSFYNNEISEKSEIFDDQFSVERPDGSNFTLKIRSTKLEDSAMYFCASISLGGQDGYTFGSGTRLTVV.

This chain links TRBV5-1 with TRBJ1-1, with TRBD1 matching over 7 bases. V lost 2 bases to trimming and J lost 4 bases; unmatched junction nucleotides: 8. The CDR3 contains 15 residues. CDR1 and CDR2 from the germline V gene are SGHRS and YFSETQ. The CDR3 nucleotides read TGCGCCAGCAGCTTTACAGGGGATCTATCCACTGAAGCTTTCTTT. Encoded protein: CASSFTGDLSTEAFF.

The V and J genes are TRBV7-9 and TRBJ2-1; 8 positions match TRBD2. Germline CDR1 reads SEHNR; CDR2 reads FQNEAQ (reference sequence). CDR3 length equals 14 residues. J was trimmed by 9 bases and V by 3 bases; bases with no gene match: 7. CDR3 DNA sequence: TGTGCCAGCAGCTTCGGTCGGGGGGGCGGTGAGCAGTTCTTC. Its translation: CASSFGRGGGEQFF.

The chain is built from TRBV5-1 and TRBJ1-1; D is possibly TRBD1 (6 bases). The CDR3 totals 15 residues. Trimming shortened V by 0 bases and J by 7 bases, and 16 bases separated the two germline ends. Germline V CDR1 and CDR2: SGHRS, YFSETQ. CDR3 bases: TGCGCCAGCAGCTTGGCCAAGGACAGTTCGATTGAAGCTTTCTTT. As protein: CASSLAKDSSIEAFF.

The chain uses TRBV4-1 and TRBJ2-1; TRBD2 aligns across 9 bases. The CDR3 spans 17 residues. The V gene's germline CDR1 is MGHRA and CDR2 YSYEKL. J was trimmed by 6 bases and V by 4 bases; bases with no gene match: 13. The CDR3 protein is CASSRIGGRGGPNEQFF. In DNA form, the CDR3 reads TGCGCCAGCAGCCGCATTGGTGGGCGGGGGGGCCCCAATGAGCAGTTCTTC.

The V gene is TRBV28, the J gene TRBJ2-3; TRBD1 agrees at 10 bases. This CDR3 is built from 17 residues. The V gene end was trimmed by 4 bases and the J gene end by 1 base; junction bases not matched to a gene: 8. Germline V CDR1 and CDR2: MDHEN, SYDVKM. This CDR3 reads CASSSLSGTGGTDTQYF. For the CDR3, the DNA is TGTGCCAGCAGTTCCTTATCCGGGACAGGGGGCACAGATACGCAGTATTTT.

The chain uses TRBV4-1 and TRBJ1-2, with 8 bases matching TRBD1. CDR3 size: 17 residues. J was trimmed by 4 bases and V by 2 bases; bases with no gene match: 12. The germline CDR1 and CDR2 sequences are MGHRA and YSYEKL. The CDR3 nucleotides are TGCGCCAGCAGCCAATTTACCGACAGGGGTTCCCTCTATGGCTACACCTTC. This gives the protein CASSQFTDRGSLYGYTF.

This sequence joins TRBV25-1 and TRBJ1-3, with a tentative D call TRBD1 (6 bases). CDR1 and CDR2 from the germline V gene are MGHDK and SYGVNS. V lost 11 bases, J lost 0 bases, and 26 bases lay in between. This CDR3 contains 18 residues. CDR3 protein: CAAPRGAGPFFSGNTIYF. CDR3 coding DNA: TGTGCCGCACCCCGGGGGGCAGGGCCCTTCTTCTCTGGAAACACCATATATTTT.

The chain combines TRBV7-7 with TRBJ2-2; TRBD2 aligns across 11 bases. The CDR3 spans 13 residues. After removal of 11 bases from V and 4 bases from J, the junction contained 3 bases not matched to a gene. The germline gives CDR1 SSHAT, CDR2 FNYEAQ (reference sequence). The CDR3: CAVAGGFTGELFF. The CDR3 nucleotides are TGTGCCGTAGCGGGGGGGTTCACCGGGGAGCTGTTTTTT. The variable domain in full, with the rest retrieved from reference TRBV7-7 and TRBJ2-2, is GAGVSQSPRYKVTKRGQDVTLRCDPISSHATLYWYQQALGQGPEFLTYFNYEAQPDKSGLPSDRFSAERPEGSISTLTIQRTEQRDSAMYRCAVAGGFTGELFFGEGSRLTVL.

V usage is TRBV29-1 and J usage is TRBJ2-5; 7 nucleotides agree with TRBD1. The J segment lost 1 base and the V segment lost 4 bases, leaving 3 bases of the junction unmatched. Germline V gene sequence: CDR1 SQVTM, CDR2 ANQGSEA. This CDR3 contains 13 residues. Here the CDR3 reads CSVGAGGQETQYF. The CDR3 bases are TGCAGCGTTGGTGCAGGGGGCCAAGAGACCCAGTACTTC.